This entry lists 9 T cell receptor beta chains sequenced from one sample in a study of blood T cells in healthy people across ages. With a J-beta primer mix and a sample-barcoded 5' primer, a second PCR ran 7 to 11 cycles. MiXCR was run by TCRdb on the 5' RACE reads, yielding one entry per CDR3 protein. Of over a million distinct CDR3 sequences in the sample, about 43% were seen once. Sequenced input: blood. These receptors were obtained from a young woman in good health.

The sample holds a few counts of this clonotype. V usage is TRBV20-1 and J usage is TRBJ2-3; 7 bases align to TRBD2. CDR3 length: 14 amino acids. With V trimmed by 3 bases and J by 4 bases, 7 bases remained unmatched. Germline CDR1 and CDR2: DFQATT and SNEGSKA (reference sequence). CDR3 sequence: CSASETSIADTQYF. The CDR3 DNA reads as TGCAGTGCTAGCGAGACTAGCATCGCAGATACGCAGTATTTT.

V and J are TRBV28 and TRBJ1-2, with 10 bases that match TRBD1. With 7 bases clipped from V and 0 bases from J, the junction kept 5 bases outside the gene matches. Germline CDR1 and CDR2: MDHEN and SYDVKM. CDR3 size: 15 residues. CDR3 in amino acids: CASTPDRGTNYGYTF. CDR3 in DNA: TGTGCCAGCACCCCGGACAGGGGGACTAACTATGGCTACACCTTC.

The chain employs TRBV2 and TRBJ1-2, with TRBD1 matching over 9 bases. J gave up 4 bases and V 4 bases, and 7 bases lay outside the gene matches. The CDR3 sequence is 15 residues long. Germline V gene sequence: CDR1 SNHLY, CDR2 FYNNEI. The CDR3 is CASSVRQGGSYGYTF. In nucleotides, the CDR3 is TGTGCCAGCAGTGTACGACAGGGGGGTTCCTATGGCTACACCTTC.

The chain uses TRBV7-6 and TRBJ2-3; 11 bases align to TRBD2. The V segment lost 7 bases and the J segment 6 bases; nucleotides outside the gene matches: 9. Germline V CDR1 and CDR2: SGHVS, FNYEAQ. This CDR3 comprises 15 residues. The CDR3 loop reads CASNFPPSGRDTQYF. The CDR3 DNA reads as TGTGCCAGCAACTTCCCCCCTAGCGGGAGGGATACGCAGTATTTT.

The CDR3 sequence: CASSPGTVYEQFF. CDR3 nucleotides: TGTGCCAGCAGTCCCGGGACAGTCTACGAGCAGTTCTTC. The rearrangement links TRBV28 to TRBJ2-1, with 7 bases fitting TRBD1. Germline CDR1 reads MDHEN; CDR2 reads SYDVKM. With 5 bases clipped from V and 10 bases from J, the junction kept 8 bases outside the gene matches. This CDR3 has 13 amino acids. Combining the CDR3 with reference TRBV28 and TRBJ2-1 gives the whole variable domain DVKVTQSSRYLVKRTGEKVFLECVQDMDHENMFWYRQDPGLGLRLIYFSYDVKMKEKGDIPEGYSVSREKKERFSLILESASTNQTSMYLCASSPGTVYEQFFGPGTRLTVL.

This clonotype was observed a handful of times. One end of the junction varies from germline; a read error may be responsible. The rearrangement links TRBV2 to TRBJ2-5; D ambiguous. The CDR3 consists of 15 residues. Germline V gives CDR1 SNHLY, CDR2 FYNNEI. The CDR3 protein is CASSEWQRVGEIQYF. In nucleotides, the CDR3 is TGTGCCAGCAGTGAATGGCAAAGGGTTGGTGAGATCCAGTACTTC.

The V call is TRBV6-1, the J call TRBJ2-1; 12 positions agree with TRBD2. The ends lost 4 bases at V and 5 bases at J; junction bases unmatched: 3. Germline V gives CDR1 MNHNS, CDR2 SASEGT. The CDR3 has 15 amino acids. This chain's CDR3 is CASSAGTSGHNEQFF. In nucleotides, the CDR3 is TGTGCCAGCAGTGCCGGGACTAGCGGGCACAATGAGCAGTTCTTC.

The genes are TRBV6-5 and TRBJ2-3, with 7 positions matching TRBD2. The CDR3 has 17 amino acids. Germline CDR1 and CDR2: MNHEY and SVGAGI. Trimming removed 4 bases from V and 0 bases from J; junction bases left unmatched: 10. The CDR3 region has the DNA TGTGCCAGCAGTTCTACCCCGGCTAGCGGAAGCACAGATACGCAGTATTTT. Amino acids: CASSSTPASGSTDTQYF.

In its sample, this clonotype was seen a few times. The CDR3, as DNA: TGTGCTAGTGGTTTGGTGGGGACACGGACCTACGAGCAGTACTTC. Amino acid sequence: CASGLVGTRTYEQYF. This chain uses TRBV12-5 with TRBJ2-7; D possibly corresponds to TRBD1 (6 bases). Germline V gives CDR1 LGHNT, CDR2 FRNRAP. Trimming took off 0 bases at V and 2 bases at J, with 11 bases between the two ends. The CDR3 has 15 residues.